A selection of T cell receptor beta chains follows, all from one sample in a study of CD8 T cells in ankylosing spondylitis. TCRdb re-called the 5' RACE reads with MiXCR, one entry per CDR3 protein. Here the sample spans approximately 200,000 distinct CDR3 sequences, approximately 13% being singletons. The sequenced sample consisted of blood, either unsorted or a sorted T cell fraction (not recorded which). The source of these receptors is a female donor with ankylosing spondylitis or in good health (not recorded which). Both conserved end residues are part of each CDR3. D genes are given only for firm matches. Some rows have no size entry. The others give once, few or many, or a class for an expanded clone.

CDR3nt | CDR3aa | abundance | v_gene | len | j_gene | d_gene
TGTGCCAGCTGTTTATACATCTCGGACAGGGCGCCCTTCCTCTATGGCTACACCTTC | CASCLYISDRAPFLYGYTF | few | TRBV12-3/TRBV12-4 | 19 | TRBJ1-2 | TRBD1
TGCAGCGTCACCGGGACAGGGGGCTATAACACTGAAGCTTTCTTT | CSVTGTGGYNTEAFF | many | TRBV29-1 | 15 | TRBJ1-1 | TRBD1
TGCAGCGTAGCCCAGGCCGTCGGCCCACTTGAGCAGTACTTC | CSVAQAVGPLEQYF | many | TRBV29-1 | 14 | TRBJ2-7 | -
TGCGCCAGCAGGGCACAGGCAAGCACAGATACGCAGTATTTT | CASRAQASTDTQYF | many | TRBV5-1 | 14 | TRBJ2-3 | -
TGCGCCAGCAGCCCGGATCTGCAAGAGACCCAGTACTTC | CASSPDLQETQYF | many | TRBV5-1 | 13 | TRBJ2-5 | -
TGTGCCAGCAGCCACCACCGGGACTTTTCCTACAATGAGCAGTTCTTC | CASSHHRDFSYNEQFF | - | TRBV16 | 16 | TRBJ2-1 | -
TGCAGTGCTATCGGACAGGGGGCGAATGAGCAGTTCTTC | CSAIGQGANEQFF | many | TRBV20-1 | 13 | TRBJ2-1 | TRBD1
TGCGCCAGCAGCCAAGATGGGGGACGCCAAAACATTCAGTACTTC | CASSQDGGRQNIQYF | many | TRBV4-3 | 15 | TRBJ2-4 | -
TGTGCCAGCAGCTTGTCAGCGGGAGAGCAGTTCTTC | CASSLSAGEQFF | many | TRBV5-6 | 12 | TRBJ2-1 | TRBD2
TGCGCCAGCAGCATGACAGGGGGCTCTGAAGCTTTCTTT | CASSMTGGSEAFF | many | TRBV5-1 | 13 | TRBJ1-1 | TRBD1
TGTGCCAGCAGCTTAACTCGGGGGCGTTTTTCACCCCTCCACTTT | CASSLTRGRFSPLHF | many | TRBV7-3 | 15 | TRBJ1-6 | -
TGTGCCAGCAGAGAAAGGACAGGGCGAGGGAATGAGCAGTTCTTC | CASRERTGRGNEQFF | many | TRBV6-1 | 15 | TRBJ2-1 | TRBD1
TGTGCCAGCAGCCAAACAGGGCGAGGGGAGGAAGCTTTCTTT | CASSQTGRGEEAFF | many | TRBV3-1 | 14 | TRBJ1-1 | -
TGTGCCAGCATAGAGCTGGATGAAAAACTGTTTTTT | CASIELDEKLFF | few | TRBV2 | 12 | TRBJ1-4 | -
TGTGCCAGCTCACCTTCACAGGGGGCGCGAGGGGAGCAGTACTTC | CASSPSQGARGEQYF | many | TRBV18 | 15 | TRBJ2-7 | TRBD1
TGTGCCAGCAGTTACTCCACGGTTAACTATGGCTACACCTTC | CASSYSTVNYGYTF | few | TRBV6-5 | 14 | TRBJ1-2 | -
TGTGCCAGCTCTCTACAGGGAGGGCTATCCTACGAGCAGTACTTC | CASSLQGGLSYEQYF | - | TRBV7-3 | 15 | TRBJ2-7 | -
TGCAGCGTTGAGAGACAGGGGGCAACCGGGGAGCTGTTTTTT | CSVERQGATGELFF | few | TRBV29-1 | 14 | TRBJ2-2 | TRBD1
TGTGCCAGCAGTTCCGAGTGGAGTCAGCCCCAGCATTTT | CASSSEWSQPQHF | many | TRBV6-6 | 13 | TRBJ1-5 | -
TGCAGTGCTAGACCCGGGACTAGCGGGAACGAGCAGTACTTC | CSARPGTSGNEQYF | many | TRBV20-1 | 14 | TRBJ2-7 | TRBD2
TGTGCCAGCAGTTACTCGATTCAAGCAGGGAGTTATTACGAGCAGTACTTC | CASSYSIQAGSYYEQYF | few | TRBV6-2/TRBV6-3 | 17 | TRBJ2-7 | -
TGTGCCTGGAGGGACCGTCTGGGGAACGGGGAGCTGTTTTTT | CAWRDRLGNGELFF | - | TRBV30 | 14 | TRBJ2-2 | -
TGTGCCAGCAGCGTAGGTACAGGGGTCGGGGCCAACGTCCTGACTTTC | CASSVGTGVGANVLTF | - | TRBV9 | 16 | TRBJ2-6 | TRBD1
TGTGCCAGCAGCCTTAGCGGGAGCCCTAATACGCAGTATTTT | CASSLSGSPNTQYF | - | TRBV5-5 | 14 | TRBJ2-3 | TRBD2
TGTGCCAGCAGTTGGAGCACAGATACGCAGTATTTT | CASSWSTDTQYF | few | TRBV12-3/TRBV12-4 | 12 | TRBJ2-3 | -
TGCGCCAGCAGAACAGAAGCTAATTCACCCCTCCACTTT | CASRTEANSPLHF | many | TRBV5-1 | 13 | TRBJ1-6 | -
TGTGCCAGCAGTTTTAGCACAGATACGCAGTATTTT | CASSFSTDTQYF | many | TRBV12-3/TRBV12-4 | 12 | TRBJ2-3 | -
TGTGCCAGCAGTCCACCTCCGGGCCGCCTGGGCCATGGCTACACCTTC | CASSPPPGRLGHGYTF | many | TRBV12-3/TRBV12-4 | 16 | TRBJ1-2 | -
TGTGCCAGCAGGGTAGAAAGTGCGGGAAGGACACCCCTCCACTTT | CASRVESAGRTPLHF | many | TRBV5-6 | 15 | TRBJ1-6 | -
TGTGCCAGCGAGCCCCGCGGGAGCTACTTCTACGAGCAGTACTTC | CASEPRGSYFYEQYF | few | TRBV2 | 15 | TRBJ2-7 | TRBD2
TGTGCCTGGAGCAAGACGAGCGGATTGAATGAAAAACTGTTTTTT | CAWSKTSGLNEKLFF | many | TRBV30 | 15 | TRBJ1-4 | -
TGTGCCAGCAGTGAAGTCGGACTAGCGATAGGCACCGGGGAGCTGTTTTTT | CASSEVGLAIGTGELFF | - | TRBV2 | 17 | TRBJ2-2 | TRBD2
TGTGCCTGGAGTTTCCACAATGAGCAGTTCTTC | CAWSFHNEQFF | many | TRBV30 | 11 | TRBJ2-1 | -
TGTGCCAGCAGCGGGACAGGGGGCTATGGCTACACCTTC | CASSGTGGYGYTF | many | TRBV9 | 13 | TRBJ1-2 | TRBD1
TGTGCCAGCAGTGTTTTGACCCTAGGATCCAATGAGCAGTTCTTC | CASSVLTLGSNEQFF | few | TRBV12-3/TRBV12-4 | 15 | TRBJ2-1 | -
TGTGCCAGCAGCTTAATCAGCTCTGGAAACACCATATATTTT | CASSLISSGNTIYF | - | TRBV7-2 | 14 | TRBJ1-3 | -
TGCAGTGCTAGAGTACGTCCCGAGCCCTACGAGCAGTACTTC | CSARVRPEPYEQYF | many | TRBV20-1 | 14 | TRBJ2-7 | -
TGTGCCAGCAGTCGAGCGGCCTCCTACAATGAGCAGTTCTTC | CASSRAASYNEQFF | many | TRBV6-2/TRBV6-3 | 14 | TRBJ2-1 | -
TGCGCCAGCAGCGTTGCAGGGAGGAGGGGAAAACTGTTTTTT | CASSVAGRRGKLFF | few | TRBV5-1 | 14 | TRBJ1-4 | -
TGCGCCAGCAGCCCCGGACAGGGTCGGGCATACCATGAGCAGTTCTTC | CASSPGQGRAYHEQFF | many | TRBV5-1 | 16 | TRBJ2-1 | TRBD1
TGTGCCAGCAGCCCAGCGTGGCCCAATCAGCCCCAGCATTTT | CASSPAWPNQPQHF | many | TRBV7-9 | 14 | TRBJ1-5 | -
TGCGCCAGCAGCCAAGATCGGGCTACTGGCACAGATACGCAGTATTTT | CASSQDRATGTDTQYF | - | TRBV4-2 | 16 | TRBJ2-3 | -
TGTGCCAGCAGCTTGAGGGACAACTACGAGCAGTACTTC | CASSLRDNYEQYF | few | TRBV7-9 | 13 | TRBJ2-7 | -
TGTGCCAGCAGTCCAGGGGTGGTCTATGGCTACACCTTC | CASSPGVVYGYTF | many | TRBV12-3/TRBV12-4 | 13 | TRBJ1-2 | -
TGCAGTGCGGACCTAGCGGGAGTCTCCCACGAGCAGTACTTC | CSADLAGVSHEQYF | - | TRBV20-1 | 14 | TRBJ2-7 | TRBD2
TGCGCCAGCAGCTTGGCCCCGCAGAACACTGAAGCTTTCTTT | CASSLAPQNTEAFF | many | TRBV5-1 | 14 | TRBJ1-1 | -
TGTGCCAGCAGCTTAGTACTGGGCAGGGATTACGAGCAGTACTTC | CASSLVLGRDYEQYF | - | TRBV7-2 | 15 | TRBJ2-7 | -
TGTGCCAGCAGTATCACCCTAAATCAGCCCCAGCATTTT | CASSITLNQPQHF | many | TRBV6-1 | 13 | TRBJ1-5 | -
TGTGCCAGCAGACTCAACTACGAGCAGTACTTC | CASRLNYEQYF | many | TRBV12-3/TRBV12-4 | 11 | TRBJ2-7 | -
TGTGCCATCAGTGAGTCTATGGGTCCGTTACTTTACAATGAGCAGTTCTTC | CAISESMGPLLYNEQFF | many | TRBV10-3 | 17 | TRBJ2-1 | -
TGTGCGACAGGGGTTGGAAACACCATATATTTT | CATGVGNTIYF | many | TRBV12-3/TRBV12-4 | 11 | TRBJ1-3 | TRBD1
TGTGCCAGCAGCTCCACGACAGTAATGAACACTGAAGCTTTCTTT | CASSSTTVMNTEAFF | many | TRBV7-9 | 15 | TRBJ1-1 | -
TGCAGTGCCCCGGACAGATTCAATCAGCCCCAGCATTTT | CSAPDRFNQPQHF | few | TRBV20-1 | 13 | TRBJ1-5 | -